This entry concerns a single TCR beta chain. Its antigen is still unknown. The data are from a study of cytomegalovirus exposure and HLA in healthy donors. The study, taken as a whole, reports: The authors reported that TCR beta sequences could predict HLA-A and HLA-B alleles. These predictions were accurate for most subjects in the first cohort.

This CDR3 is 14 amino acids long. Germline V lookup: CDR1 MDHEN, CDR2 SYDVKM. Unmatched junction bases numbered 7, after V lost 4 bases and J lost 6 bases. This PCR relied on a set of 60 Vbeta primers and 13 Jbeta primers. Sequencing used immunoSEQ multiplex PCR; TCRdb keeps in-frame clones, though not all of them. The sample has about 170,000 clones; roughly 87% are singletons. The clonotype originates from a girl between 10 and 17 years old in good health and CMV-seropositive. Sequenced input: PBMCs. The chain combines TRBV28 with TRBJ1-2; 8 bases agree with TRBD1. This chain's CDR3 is CASSSQGASHGYTF. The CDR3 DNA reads TGTGCCAGCAGTTCTCAGGGGGCGTCACATGGCTACACCTTC.